This TCR beta chain was sequenced in a study of breast tumors, draining lymph nodes, adjacent tissues. General study findings and limits: The data were judged consistent with most tumor T cells coming from lymph node and expanding in tumor. Tumor repertoires ranked between lymph nodes and nontumor tissue in diversity, with V and J gene preferences. Tumor T cell lymph node origin was a supported hypothesis, not proven.

CDR1 and CDR2 (germline): LGHDT, YNNKEL (reference sequence). The CDR3 has 14 residues. In regard to this clonotype: What it binds is unknown. Just one base apart from a much larger clone, this may be a read error.

The lymph nodes were axillary draining lymph nodes from breast cancer patients. Each CDR3 protein gets one entry after TCRdb re-called the multiplex PCR reads with MiXCR. The sample holds under 150,000 distinct CDR3 sequences; 20% are singletons and the top ten take under 4.5%. The rearrangement links TRBV3-1 to TRBJ1-6, with 9 bases matching TRBD1. The sequencing input was axillary lymph node tissue. The TCR was taken from a female donor with breast cancer. Some clones in this sample may be carry-over from other donors' samples. Here the CDR3 reads CVSQDRGQGSPLHF. In nucleotides, the CDR3 is TGTGTCAGCCAAGACAGGGGACAGGGTTCACCCCTCCACTTT.